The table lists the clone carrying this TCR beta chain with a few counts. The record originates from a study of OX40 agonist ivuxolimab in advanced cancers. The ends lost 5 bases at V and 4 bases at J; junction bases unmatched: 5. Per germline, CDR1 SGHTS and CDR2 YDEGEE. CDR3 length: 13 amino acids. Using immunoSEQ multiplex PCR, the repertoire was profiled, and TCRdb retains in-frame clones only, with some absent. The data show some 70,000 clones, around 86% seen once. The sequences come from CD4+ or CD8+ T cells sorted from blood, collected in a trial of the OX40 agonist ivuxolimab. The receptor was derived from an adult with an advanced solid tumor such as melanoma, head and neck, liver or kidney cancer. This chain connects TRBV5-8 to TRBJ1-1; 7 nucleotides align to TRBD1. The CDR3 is CASRGRGGTEAFF. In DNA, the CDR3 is TGTGCCAGCAGGGGCAGGGGGGGCACTGAAGCTTTCTTT.